This TCR beta chain was sequenced during a study of blood T cell repertoires in COVID-19 (dated by TCRdb to about 2020). Some background on the complete study: Samples covering the acute and convalescent phases of COVID-19 were provided by collaborators in the United States, Italy and Spain. The material from the prospective study consisted of cDNA or gDNA derived from T cells, B-cell-depleted T cells, or PBMCs. Deeply sampled blood TCRbeta repertoires from subjects exposed to, actively infected with, or recovered from COVID-19 were included in the dataset. The repertoires were made available in a free public database intended to serve as a resource for research on the immune response to SARS-CoV-2. The samples were drawn from two sources: the first 160 participants of the ongoing ImmuneRACE study, and 950 to 1,500 subjects contributed by 6 global collaborators. Sample metadata almost always included a de-identified subject ID, COVID-19 status, age in years and sex. Where HLA class I and class II types were available, the types were taken from metadata supplied by the sample provider, not from assay-based typing.

The CDR3 measures 15 amino acids from cysteine to phenylalanine. The sequence is cut down to CDR3 DNA, 45 bases in frame from base 1. The germline V gene gives CDR1 as KGHSH and CDR2 as LQKENI. V ends up 3 bases short and J 4 bases short, with an unmatched junction base count of 4. The sample holds one count of this clone. Which antigen it targets is not known. No base quality information exists; no much larger clone differs at one position. The sample has other DNA sequences that encode this CDR3 too. A second Seattle source provided samples from volunteer blood donors who had recovered from COVID-19. Whole blood was collected in K2EDTA tubes by collaborating institutions according to the institutions' own protocols. For TCRbeta analysis, collaborators shipped samples in one of three forms: frozen whole blood, isolated PBMCs, or DNA extracted from either of those sample types. The study at large found these results: How much clinical and demographic metadata was included differed by source and by participant, and the metadata was provided uncurated.

TCRbeta CDR3 regions were amplified from genomic DNA using the immunoSEQ Assay, a bias-controlled multiplex PCR. The study's processing was this. Nucleated cell counts per sample were estimated from amplification of reference gene primers within the assay. To quantify the absolute abundance of each unique TCRbeta CDR3 rearrangement, sequence reads were collapsed and filtered. For each sample, productive Simpson clonality was calculated by taking the square root of Simpson's diversity index across productive rearrangements. TCRdb re-hosts the immuneACCESS table, in-frame sequences only. Its copies lack some clones; in the studies checked, an unresolved V gene accounts for under half of them, and the cause for the rest is not known. That table is the source of V, J and clone size, and D and trimming were worked out from the DNA. Present in this sample are 250,000 to 350,000 clones, roughly 89% of which were seen just once. The top ten constitute 0.94% of the sample.

The TCR sequence derives from a woman aged 40 to 50 who had recovered from COVID-19. Sequenced: peripheral blood. In this chain, TRBV18 is recombined with TRBJ2-1; 9 middle bases align to TRBD2. The sequenced DNA is TGTGCCAGCTCACCTGAGACTAGCGGATACAATGAGCAGTTCTTC. The encoded protein is CASSPETSGYNEQFF.